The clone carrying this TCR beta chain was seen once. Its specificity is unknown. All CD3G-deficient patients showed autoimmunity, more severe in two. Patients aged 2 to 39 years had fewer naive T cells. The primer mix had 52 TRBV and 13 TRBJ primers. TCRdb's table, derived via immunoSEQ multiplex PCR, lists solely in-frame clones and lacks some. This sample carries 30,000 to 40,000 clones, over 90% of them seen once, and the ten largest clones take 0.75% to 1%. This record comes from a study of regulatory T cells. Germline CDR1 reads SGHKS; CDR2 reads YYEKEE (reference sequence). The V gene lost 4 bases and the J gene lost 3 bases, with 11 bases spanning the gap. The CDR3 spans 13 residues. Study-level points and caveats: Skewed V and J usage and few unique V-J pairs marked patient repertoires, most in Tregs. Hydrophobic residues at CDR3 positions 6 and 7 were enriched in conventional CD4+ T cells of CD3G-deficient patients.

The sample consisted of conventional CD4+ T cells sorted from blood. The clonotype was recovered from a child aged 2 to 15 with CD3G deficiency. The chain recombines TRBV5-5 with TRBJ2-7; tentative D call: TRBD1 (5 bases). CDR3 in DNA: TGTGCCAGCAGCCATTCTAGGGGCTACGAGCAGTACTTC. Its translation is CASSHSRGYEQYF.